This T cell receptor beta chain appears in the sequencing data of a study of OX40 agonist ivuxolimab in advanced cancers. The germline V gene has CDR1 LGHNA and CDR2 YNFKEQ. The V and J ends lost 0 bases and 3 bases respectively, with 8 bases between them. The CDR3 sequence is 15 residues long. Generated by immunoSEQ multiplex PCR, the TCRdb table keeps only in-frame clones and is missing some. The table lists roughly 50,000 clones, around 80% of them singletons. This receptor was taken from an adult with an advanced solid tumor such as melanoma, head and neck, liver or kidney cancer. J is TRBJ2-2 and V is TRBV4-2, with no clear D. The specimen comprised CD4+ or CD8+ T cells sorted from blood, sampled in a trial of the OX40 agonist ivuxolimab. CDR3 residues: CASSQDPTDTGELFF. CDR3 bases: TGTGCCAGCAGCCAAGACCCGACTGACACCGGGGAGCTGTTTTTT.